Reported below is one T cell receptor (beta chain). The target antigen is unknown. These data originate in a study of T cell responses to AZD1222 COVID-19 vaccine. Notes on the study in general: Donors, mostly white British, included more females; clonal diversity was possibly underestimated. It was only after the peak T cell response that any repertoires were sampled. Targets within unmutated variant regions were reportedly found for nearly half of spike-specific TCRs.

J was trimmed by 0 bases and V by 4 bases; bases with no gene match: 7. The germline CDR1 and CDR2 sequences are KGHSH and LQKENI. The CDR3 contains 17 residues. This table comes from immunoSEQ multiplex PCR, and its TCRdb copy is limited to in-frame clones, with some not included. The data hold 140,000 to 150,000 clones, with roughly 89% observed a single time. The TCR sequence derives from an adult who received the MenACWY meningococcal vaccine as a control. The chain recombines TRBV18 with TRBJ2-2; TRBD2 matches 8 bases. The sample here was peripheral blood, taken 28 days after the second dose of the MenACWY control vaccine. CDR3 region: CASSRQDSGANTGELFF. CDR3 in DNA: TGTGCCAGCTCACGACAGGATAGCGGGGCGAACACCGGGGAGCTGTTTTTT.